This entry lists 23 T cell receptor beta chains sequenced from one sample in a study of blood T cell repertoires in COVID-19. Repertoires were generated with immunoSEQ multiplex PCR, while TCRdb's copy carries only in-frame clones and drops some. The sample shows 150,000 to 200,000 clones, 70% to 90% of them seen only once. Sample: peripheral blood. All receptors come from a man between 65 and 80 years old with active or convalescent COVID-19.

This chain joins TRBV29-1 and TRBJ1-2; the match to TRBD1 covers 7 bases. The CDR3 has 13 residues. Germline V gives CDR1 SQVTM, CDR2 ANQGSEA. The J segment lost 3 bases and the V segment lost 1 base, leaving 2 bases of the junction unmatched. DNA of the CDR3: TGCAGCGTTGAAGGACAGGGATACTATGGCTACACCTTC. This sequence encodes CSVEGQGYYGYTF.

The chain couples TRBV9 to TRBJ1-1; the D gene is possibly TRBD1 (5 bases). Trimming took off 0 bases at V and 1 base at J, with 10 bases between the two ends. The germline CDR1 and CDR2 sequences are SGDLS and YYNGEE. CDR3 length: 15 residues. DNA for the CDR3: TGTGCCAGCAGCGTAGATGGCAGGGCGAACACTGAAGCTTTCTTT. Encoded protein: CASSVDGRANTEAFF.

As DNA, the CDR3 is TGTGCCAGCAGCCCTCGCAGTTGGGAGACGAACACCGGGGAGCTGTTTTTT. Protein sequence: CASSPRSWETNTGELFF. The chain employs TRBV11-2 and TRBJ2-2; a possible D gene is TRBD2 (5 bases). Trimming left V 5 bases short and J 0 bases short, with 16 bases between. This CDR3 contains 17 residues. Per the germline V gene, CDR1 is SGHAT and CDR2 is FQNNGV.

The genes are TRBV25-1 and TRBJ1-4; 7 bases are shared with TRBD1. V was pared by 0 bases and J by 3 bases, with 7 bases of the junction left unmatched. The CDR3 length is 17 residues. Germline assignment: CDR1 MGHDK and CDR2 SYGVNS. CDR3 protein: CASSEYNYGTANEKLFF. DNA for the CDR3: TGTGCCAGCAGTGAATACAACTACGGGACAGCTAATGAAAAACTGTTTTTT.

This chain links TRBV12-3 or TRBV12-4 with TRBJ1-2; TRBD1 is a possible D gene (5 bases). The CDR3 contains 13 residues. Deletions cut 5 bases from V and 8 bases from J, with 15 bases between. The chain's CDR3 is CASSPQGLRGYTF. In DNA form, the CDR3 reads TGTGCCAGCAGTCCTCAGGGTCTGAGAGGCTACACCTTC.

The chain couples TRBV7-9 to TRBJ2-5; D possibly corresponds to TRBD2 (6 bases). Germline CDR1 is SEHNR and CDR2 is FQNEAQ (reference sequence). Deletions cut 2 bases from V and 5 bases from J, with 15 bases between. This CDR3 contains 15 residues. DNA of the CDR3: TGTGCCAGCAGCTTAAGAGGCGGGGAAGGGGAGACCCAGTACTTC. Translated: CASSLRGGEGETQYF.

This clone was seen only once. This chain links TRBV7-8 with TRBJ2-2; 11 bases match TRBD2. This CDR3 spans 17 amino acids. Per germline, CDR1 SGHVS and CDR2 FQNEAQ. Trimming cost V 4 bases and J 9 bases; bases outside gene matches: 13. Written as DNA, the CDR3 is TGTGCCAGCAGCTCAAACACGGGACTAGCGGCCTGGCGGGAGCTGTTTTTT. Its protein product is CASSSNTGLAAWRELFF.

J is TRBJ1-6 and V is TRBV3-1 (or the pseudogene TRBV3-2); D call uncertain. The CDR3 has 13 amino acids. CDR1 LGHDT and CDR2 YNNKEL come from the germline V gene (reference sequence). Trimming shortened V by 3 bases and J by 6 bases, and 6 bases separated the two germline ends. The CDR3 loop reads CASSQAVNSPLHF. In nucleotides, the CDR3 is TGTGCCAGCAGCCAGGCAGTTAATTCACCCCTCCACTTT.

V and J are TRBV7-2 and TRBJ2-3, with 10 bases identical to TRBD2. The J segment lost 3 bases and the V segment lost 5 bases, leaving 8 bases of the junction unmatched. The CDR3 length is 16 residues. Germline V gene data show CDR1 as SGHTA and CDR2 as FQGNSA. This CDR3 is CASSITSGEVTDTQYF. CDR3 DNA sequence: TGTGCCAGCAGCATCACTAGCGGGGAGGTGACAGATACGCAGTATTTT.

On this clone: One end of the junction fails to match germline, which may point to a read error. The CDR3 reads CASSRQGNKHF. DNA for the CDR3: TGTGCCAGCAGCCGACAGGGGAATAAACACTTT. The chain combines TRBV6-2 or TRBV6-3 with TRBJ2-3; 8 bases map to TRBD1. The CDR3 covers 11 residues. The germline V gene encodes CDR1 MNHEY and CDR2 SVGEGT.

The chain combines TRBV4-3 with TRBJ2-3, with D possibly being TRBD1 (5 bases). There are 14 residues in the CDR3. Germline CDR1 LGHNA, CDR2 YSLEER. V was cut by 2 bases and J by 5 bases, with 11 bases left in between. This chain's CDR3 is CASSQTSRGDTQYF. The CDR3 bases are TGCGCCAGCAGCCAAACATCTAGGGGAGATACGCAGTATTTT.

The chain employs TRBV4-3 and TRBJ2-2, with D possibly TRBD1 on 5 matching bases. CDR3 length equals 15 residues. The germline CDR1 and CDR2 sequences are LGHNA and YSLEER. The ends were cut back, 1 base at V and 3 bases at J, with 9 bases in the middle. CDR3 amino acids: CASSQAGLHTGELFF. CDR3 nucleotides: TGCGCCAGCAGCCAAGCAGGGTTACACACCGGGGAGCTGTTTTTT.

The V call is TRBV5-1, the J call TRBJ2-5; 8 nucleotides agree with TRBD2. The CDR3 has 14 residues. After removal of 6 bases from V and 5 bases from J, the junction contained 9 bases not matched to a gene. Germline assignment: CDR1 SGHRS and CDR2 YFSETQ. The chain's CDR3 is CASKAGVAEETQYF. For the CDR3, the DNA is TGCGCCAGCAAAGCGGGGGTGGCGGAGGAGACCCAGTACTTC.

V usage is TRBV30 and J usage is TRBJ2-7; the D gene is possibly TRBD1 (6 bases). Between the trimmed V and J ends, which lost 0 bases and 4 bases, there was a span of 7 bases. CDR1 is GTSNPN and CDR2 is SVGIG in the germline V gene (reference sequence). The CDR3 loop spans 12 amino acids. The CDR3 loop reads CAWSVDRYEQYF. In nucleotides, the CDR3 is TGTGCCTGGAGTGTAGACAGGTACGAGCAGTACTTC. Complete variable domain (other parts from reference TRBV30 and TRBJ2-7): SQTIHQWPATLVQPVGSPLSLECTVEGTSNPNLYWYRQAAGRGLQLLFYSVGIGQISSEVPQNLSASRPQDRQFILSSKKLLLSDSGFYLCAWSVDRYEQYFGPGTRLTVT.

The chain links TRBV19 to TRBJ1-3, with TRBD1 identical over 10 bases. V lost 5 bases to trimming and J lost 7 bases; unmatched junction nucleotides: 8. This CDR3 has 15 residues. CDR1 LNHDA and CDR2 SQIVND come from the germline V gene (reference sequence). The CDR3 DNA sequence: TGTGCCAGTAGTTCCATCGACAGGGGGCTCAACACCATATATTTT. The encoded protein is CASSSIDRGLNTIYF.

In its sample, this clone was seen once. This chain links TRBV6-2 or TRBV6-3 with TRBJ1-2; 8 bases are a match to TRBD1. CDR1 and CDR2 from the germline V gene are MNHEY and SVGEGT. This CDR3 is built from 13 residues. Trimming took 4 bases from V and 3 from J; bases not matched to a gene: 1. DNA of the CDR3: TGTGCCAGCAGTTCACAGGGGGACTATGGCTACACCTTC. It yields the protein CASSSQGDYGYTF.

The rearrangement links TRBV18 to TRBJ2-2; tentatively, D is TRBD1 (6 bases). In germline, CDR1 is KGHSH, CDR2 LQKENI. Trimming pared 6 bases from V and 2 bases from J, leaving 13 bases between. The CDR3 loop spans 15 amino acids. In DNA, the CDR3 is TGTGCCAGCTCTCTTTGGACAGACAACACCGGGGAGCTGTTTTTT. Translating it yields CASSLWTDNTGELFF.

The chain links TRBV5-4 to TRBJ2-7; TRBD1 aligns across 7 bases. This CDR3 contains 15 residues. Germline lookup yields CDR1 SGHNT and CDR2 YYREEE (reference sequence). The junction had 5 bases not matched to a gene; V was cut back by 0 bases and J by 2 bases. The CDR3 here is CASSLGQGSPYEQYF. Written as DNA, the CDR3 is TGTGCCAGCAGCTTGGGACAGGGATCCCCCTACGAGCAGTACTTC.

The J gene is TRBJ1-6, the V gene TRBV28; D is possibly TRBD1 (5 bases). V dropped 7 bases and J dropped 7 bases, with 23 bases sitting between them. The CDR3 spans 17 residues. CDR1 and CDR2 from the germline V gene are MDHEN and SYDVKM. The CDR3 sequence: CASTLPGGGSGNSPLHF. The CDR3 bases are TGTGCCAGCACCCTCCCCGGGGGGGGGAGCGGGAATTCACCCCTCCACTTT.

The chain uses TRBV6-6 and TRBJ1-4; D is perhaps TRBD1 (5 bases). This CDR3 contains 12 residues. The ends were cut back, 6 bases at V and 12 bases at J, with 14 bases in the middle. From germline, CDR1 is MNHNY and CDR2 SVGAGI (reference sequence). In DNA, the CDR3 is TGTGCCAGCAGCCCAGGGTTCCGGCAACTGTTTTTT. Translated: CASSPGFRQLFF.

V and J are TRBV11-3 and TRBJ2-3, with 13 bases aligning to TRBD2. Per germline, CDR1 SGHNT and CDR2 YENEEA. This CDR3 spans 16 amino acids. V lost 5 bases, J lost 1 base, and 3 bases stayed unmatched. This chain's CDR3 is CASSLGTSGGTDTQYF. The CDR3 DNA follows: TGTGCCAGCAGCCTGGGGACTAGCGGGGGCACAGATACGCAGTATTTT.

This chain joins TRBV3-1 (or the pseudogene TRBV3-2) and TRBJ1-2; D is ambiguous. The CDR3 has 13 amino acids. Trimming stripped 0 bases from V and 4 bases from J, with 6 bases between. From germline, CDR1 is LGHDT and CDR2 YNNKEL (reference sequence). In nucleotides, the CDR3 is TGTGCCAGCAGCCAAGACGCGGGCTATGGCTACACCTTC. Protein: CASSQDAGYGYTF.

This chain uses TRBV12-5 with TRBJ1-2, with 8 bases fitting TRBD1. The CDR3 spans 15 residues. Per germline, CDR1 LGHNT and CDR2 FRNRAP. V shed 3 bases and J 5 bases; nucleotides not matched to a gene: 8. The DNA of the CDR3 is TGTGCTAGTGGTTTAGAGGACAGGGAGGGATATGGCTACACCTTC. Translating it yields CASGLEDREGYGYTF. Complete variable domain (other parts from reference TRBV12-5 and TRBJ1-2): DARVTQTPRHKVTEMGQEVTMRCQPILGHNTVFWYRQTMMQGLELLAYFRNRAPLDDSGMPKDRFSAEMPDATLATLKIQPSEPRDSAVYFCASGLEDREGYGYTFGSGTRLTVV.